This TCR beta chain originates from a study of blood T cell repertoires in COVID-19 (dated by TCRdb to the early 2020s). In terms of the full investigation: Samples from collaborators originated in the United States, Italy and Spain and spanned both the acute and convalescent phases of COVID-19. The prospective study material was composed of cDNA or gDNA derived from T cells, B-cell-depleted T cells, or PBMCs. Deeply sampled blood TCRbeta repertoires from subjects exposed to, actively infected with, or recovered from COVID-19 were included in the dataset. The repertoires were released in a freely available public database meant as a resource for research on the immune response to SARS-CoV-2. The samples were drawn from the first 160 participants of the ongoing ImmuneRACE study and from some 1,300 subjects provided by 6 global collaborators. Sample metadata almost always included a de-identified subject ID, COVID-19 status, age in years and sex. Where available, HLA class I and class II types were obtained from metadata supplied by the sample provider rather than from assay-based typing.

Overall study results and their limits: Clinical and demographic metadata were provided uncurated, with the amount varying by source and participant.

Sequences SEHNR (CDR1) and FQNEAQ (CDR2) are obtained from the germline V gene (reference sequence). Taken from cysteine to phenylalanine, the CDR3 has 11 residues. Of all the DNA, just the CDR3 is kept, 33 bases in frame from base 1. Between the V and J ends, shortened by 3 bases and 5 bases respectively, the junction contains 3 bases. TCRbeta CDR3 regions were amplified from genomic DNA using the immunoSEQ Assay, a bias-controlled multiplex PCR. Per the source publication's procedure: The number of nucleated cells in each sample was estimated from the amplification of reference gene primers within the assay. Sequence reads were collapsed and filtered to measure the absolute abundance of every unique TCRbeta CDR3 rearrangement. For each sample, productive Simpson clonality was calculated by taking the square root of Simpson's diversity index across productive rearrangements. The source is immuneACCESS, and TCRdb retained only in-frame sequences with V and J called. Part of the clones is not carried over; for the studies checked, unresolved V genes explain less than half of this, and the remainder is unexplained. That table furnishes V, J and clone size, whereas the DNA furnished D and trimming. The sample table records around 80,000 clones; 82% of these occur just once. 27% of the sample belongs to the ten largest clones.

About this clone: Its antigen is currently not known. No qualities accompany the bases; no much larger clone lies one base away.

Each collaborating institution followed its own protocols to collect whole blood in K2EDTA tubes. For TCRbeta analysis, collaborators shipped samples as frozen whole blood, isolated PBMCs, or DNA extracted from either of those sample types. The sequence joins TRBV7-9 to TRBJ2-3, with an unclear D gene assignment. The receptor was isolated from a human donor in a cohort sampled during active COVID-19. Specimen: peripheral blood. This receptor has the CDR3 CASSFGDTQYF. In nucleotides, the sequence is TGTGCCAGCAGCTTCGGAGATACGCAGTATTTT.